The clone carrying this T cell receptor (beta chain) was seen many times. Its antigen is not known. This record belongs to a study of prognosis after radiotherapy for stage I lung cancer. Study information: Deemed medically inoperable were all patients with non-small cell lung cancer. Points from the study as a whole: Frequencies of TRBV and TRBJ gene use reportedly varied by whether patients had metastases.

Blood, around 6 milliliters, was collected at each of two time points. Trimming shortened V by 7 bases and J by 2 bases, and 7 bases separated the two germline ends. The CDR3 has 12 amino acids. The germline gives CDR1 MNHNS, CDR2 SASEGT. Two-round multiplex PCR amplified TCR beta CDR3 from genomic DNA. Every TRBV and TRBJ gene had its own specific primer in first-round PCR. TCRdb processed the multiplex PCR reads anew with MiXCR; each CDR3 protein has one entry. Here the sample spans some 27,000 distinct CDR3 sequences, roughly 31% being singletons. Sample: PBMCs, taken before or after stereotactic body radiation therapy (not recorded which). The source is a donor aged 50 or older with non-small cell lung cancer. The rearrangement links TRBV6-1 to TRBJ2-3; no clear D. CDR3 in DNA: TGTGCCAGCAAAGACTCCACAGATACGCAGTATTTT. This encodes CASKDSTDTQYF.